One and the same sample provided the 2 T cell receptor beta chains below, sequenced in a study of shared clonotypes between healthy human individuals. The table came from immunoSEQ multiplex PCR; TCRdb's copy has only in-frame clones and leaves some out. The table includes 2 million to 2.5 million clones, under 95% detected once. Sequencing was carried out using naive CD4+ T cells from PBMCs. Subset meaning: CD45RA+ positively selected. Source of these receptors: a man aged 18 to 29 in good health. Some clones in this sample may be carry-over from other donors' samples.

This chain links TRBV14 with TRBJ2-7, with TRBD2 identical over 7 bases. Germline V gene data show CDR1 as SGHDN and CDR2 as FVKESK. The CDR3 is 16 amino acids. Trimming removed 4 bases from V and 6 bases from J; junction bases left unmatched: 15. CDR3 DNA sequence: TGTGCCAGCAGCCCTTTCCTGAGGCTAACGGGGGGCGAGCAGTACTTC. It is translated as CASSPFLRLTGGEQYF. Together with reference TRBV14 and TRBJ2-7, the CDR3 gives the full variable domain: EAGVTQFPSHSVIEKGQTVTLRCDPISGHDNLYWYRRVMGKEIKFLLHFVKESKQDESGMPNNRFLAERTGGTYSTLKVQPAELEDSGVYFCASSPFLRLTGGEQYFGPGTRLTVT.

With respect to this clone: Other DNA sequences in this specimen translate into the identical CDR3. CDR3 nucleotide sequence: TGCAGCGTTGGGCAAAGCTCTGGAAACACCATATATTTT. Amino acids: CSVGQSSGNTIYF. The V gene is TRBV29-1, the J gene TRBJ1-3, with D unclear. The CDR3 totals 13 residues. The ends were cut back, 4 bases at V and 0 bases at J, with 7 bases in the middle. Germline assignment: CDR1 SQVTM and CDR2 ANQGSEA.